The rows below give T cell receptor beta chains drawn from one sample of a study of cytomegalovirus exposure and HLA in healthy donors. Profiled with immunoSEQ multiplex PCR; TCRdb holds only in-frame clones, not every one. Here the sample spans approximately 53,000 clones, 75% to 80% being singletons. The sample consisted of PBMCs. These receptors all stem from a woman aged 35 to 49 in good health and CMV-seropositive. Both conserved end residues are part of each CDR3. The D gene is left open where the match is weak. Rows may omit the clone size; those that give it use once, few, many or a size class.

CDR3 protein	CDR3 DNA	V gene	D gene	J gene	clone size
CASSLGASGANVLTF	TGCGCCAGCAGCTTGGGGGCCTCTGGGGCCAACGTCCTGACTTTC	TRBV5-1	-	TRBJ2-6	-
CASSLGENTEAFF	TGTGCCAGCAGCTTAGGAGAGAACACTGAAGCTTTCTTT	TRBV5-4	-	TRBJ1-1	-
CASSLKQGAGEKLFF	TGTGCCAGCAGTTTAAAACAGGGGGCGGGAGAAAAACTGTTTTTT	TRBV6-5	TRBD1	TRBJ1-4	-
CASSDGQGYDGYTF	TGTGCCAGCAGTGACGGACAGGGATATGATGGCTACACCTTC	TRBV2	TRBD1	TRBJ1-2	-
CASSPSFSPLHF	TGTGCCAGTAGCCCAAGCTTCTCACCCCTCCACTTT	TRBV19	-	TRBJ1-6	-
CASSHDISGYTF	TGCGCCAGCAGCCATGACATATCTGGCTACACCTTC	TRBV4-3	-	TRBJ1-2	-
CASSSGRADGYTF	TGTGCCAGCAGCTCGGGCAGGGCCGATGGCTACACCTTC	TRBV7-3	-	TRBJ1-2	-
CASSLQGAGNEKLFF	TGTGCCAGCAGCCTGCAGGGAGCGGGGAATGAAAAACTGTTTTTT	TRBV13	-	TRBJ1-4	-
CASSEGVNYGYTF	TGCGCCAGCAGCGAGGGCGTTAACTATGGCTACACCTTC	TRBV5-1	-	TRBJ1-2	-
CASSPPSSYNSPLHF	TGTGCCAGCAGCCCCCCGAGCTCCTATAATTCACCCCTCCACTTT	TRBV7-9	-	TRBJ1-6	-
CASSHDLGQGGETQYF	TGCGCCAGCAGCCACGATTTGGGACAGGGTGGAGAGACCCAGTACTTC	TRBV5-1	TRBD1	TRBJ2-5	-
CAGPRDTATYEQYF	TGTGCCGGACCCCGGGACACCGCTACCTACGAGCAGTACTTC	TRBV11-2	-	TRBJ2-7	-
CASSLGRSNTEAFF	TGTGCCAGCAGCTTAGGGAGGTCGAACACTGAAGCTTTCTTT	TRBV11-1	-	TRBJ1-1	-
CASSLERGVYNEQFF	TGCGCCAGCAGCTTGGAGCGGGGGGTCTACAATGAGCAGTTCTTC	TRBV5-1	TRBD2	TRBJ2-1	-
CAWTTSGGTDTQYF	TGTGCCTGGACGACTAGCGGGGGCACAGATACGCAGTATTTT	TRBV30	TRBD2	TRBJ2-3	-
CASSLGQGAGELFF	TGTGCCAGCAGCTTGGGGCAGGGGGCCGGGGAGCTGTTTTTT	TRBV5-4	TRBD1	TRBJ2-2	-
CASSLSAGGFGYTF	TGTGCCAGCAGCCTCTCGGCTGGGGGGTTTGGCTACACCTTC	TRBV9	-	TRBJ1-2	-
CASRRTIQETQYF	TGTGCCAGCAGAAGGACAATTCAAGAGACCCAGTACTTC	TRBV28	-	TRBJ2-5	-
CAWSRTGEEKLFF	TGTGCCTGGAGCCGTACAGGGGAGGAAAAACTGTTTTTT	TRBV30	TRBD1	TRBJ1-4	-
CASSTIQGYEQYF	TGTGCCAGCAGCACAATACAGGGGTACGAGCAGTACTTC	TRBV5-4	TRBD1	TRBJ2-7	-
CANSQEEPSGANVLTF	TGTGCCAACAGTCAGGAGGAGCCGTCTGGGGCCAACGTCCTGACTTTC	TRBV2	-	TRBJ2-6	-
CASSTGMGNTEAFF	TGTGCCAGTAGTACAGGGATGGGGAACACTGAAGCTTTCTTT	TRBV19	-	TRBJ1-1	-
CSVVVRDRDSYGYTF	TGCAGCGTTGTGGTTCGGGACAGGGATTCGTATGGCTACACCTTC	TRBV29-1	TRBD1	TRBJ1-2	-
CASSERTETPLHF	TGTGCCAGCAGTGAACGGACAGAGACACCCCTCCACTTT	TRBV6-1	-	TRBJ1-6	-
CASADRWGTDTQYF	TGCGCCAGCGCGGACAGGTGGGGCACAGATACGCAGTATTTT	TRBV5-1	TRBD1	TRBJ2-3	-
CASSPLSGGPLNEQFF	TGTGCCAGCAGCCCCCTAAGCGGGGGGCCTTTAAATGAGCAGTTCTTC	TRBV7-9	TRBD2	TRBJ2-1	-
CAWRRTSLGEQYF	TGTGCCTGGAGAAGGACAAGCCTAGGCGAGCAGTACTTC	TRBV30	-	TRBJ2-7	-
CASSPRGDTQYF	TGTGCCAGCAGCCCCAGGGGAGATACGCAGTATTTT	TRBV9	-	TRBJ2-3	-
CASNGPMAGNPRDYEQYF	TGTGCCAGTAATGGCCCCATGGCAGGGAACCCGCGCGACTACGAGCAGTACTTC	TRBV19	-	TRBJ2-7	-
CASSPPTGSQPQHF	TGTGCCAGCTCACCACCAACAGGGAGCCAGCCCCAGCATTTT	TRBV18	-	TRBJ1-5	-
CASSQAGRQGGDTQYF	TGTGCCAGCAGCCAAGCCGGACGGCAGGGTGGGGATACGCAGTATTTT	TRBV4-2	-	TRBJ2-3	-
CASSLLDDSGNTIYF	TGTGCCAGCAGCTTATTAGATGACTCTGGAAACACCATATATTTT	TRBV7-9	-	TRBJ1-3	-
CASSPGTGELSGYTF	TGTGCCAGCAGCCCCGGGACAGGGGAACTGAGTGGCTACACCTTC	TRBV6-5	TRBD1	TRBJ1-2	-
CASRHGTVPQHF	TGTGCCAGCAGGCATGGGACAGTTCCCCAGCATTTT	TRBV6-6	TRBD1	TRBJ1-5	once
CASGSLRDRVYGYTF	TGTGCTAGTGGTTCCCTCCGGGACAGGGTCTATGGCTACACCTTC	TRBV12-5	TRBD1	TRBJ1-2	-
CASSLTGTAYNEQFF	TGTGCCAGCAGCTTAACCGGGACAGCTTACAATGAGCAGTTCTTC	TRBV7-2	TRBD1	TRBJ2-1	-
CASSDVRTGSNEQFF	TGTGCCAGCAGTGACGTACGGACAGGGTCGAATGAGCAGTTCTTC	TRBV6-4	TRBD1	TRBJ2-1	once
CASSQDLLGTRGPVTDTQYF	TGCGCCAGCAGCCAAGACCTGCTGGGGACCAGGGGGCCGGTGACAGATACGCAGTATTTT	TRBV4-3	TRBD1	TRBJ2-3	few
CASSRTGEGGAFF	TGCGCCAGCAGCCGCACGGGGGAAGGCGGAGCTTTCTTT	TRBV4-3	-	TRBJ1-1	-
CASSLGRSYNSPLHF	TGTGCCAGCAGTTTGGGGAGGTCCTATAATTCACCCCTCCACTTT	TRBV27	-	TRBJ1-6	few
CASSTDPGVDTEAFF	TGTGCCAGCAGCACTGACCCGGGTGTGGACACTGAAGCTTTCTTT	TRBV9	-	TRBJ1-1	-
CASRSQPNWSPYNEQFF	TGTGCCAGCAGATCCCAACCTAACTGGTCCCCCTACAATGAGCAGTTCTTC	TRBV7-2	-	TRBJ2-1	-
CASSSGQGLMNTEAFF	TGTGCCAGCAGCTCGGGACAGGGGCTAATGAACACTGAAGCTTTCTTT	TRBV9	TRBD1	TRBJ1-1	-
CAWDYLAGGAYEQYF	TGTGCCTGGGATTATCTAGCGGGGGGCGCCTACGAGCAGTACTTC	TRBV30	TRBD2	TRBJ2-7	-
CASGAGGNYEQYF	TGTGCCAGTGGGGCAGGGGGAAACTACGAGCAGTACTTC	TRBV27	TRBD1	TRBJ2-7	once
CAWSRGALRTEAFF	TGTGCCTGGAGTCGGGGGGCGCTTAGGACTGAAGCTTTCTTT	TRBV30	-	TRBJ1-1	few
CAWSQGQFGYTF	TGTGCCTGGAGTCAGGGGCAGTTTGGCTACACCTTC	TRBV30	-	TRBJ1-2	-
CASRRQVGNTIYF	TGTGCCAGCAGAAGACAGGTTGGAAACACCATATATTTT	TRBV28	-	TRBJ1-3	few
CASSASGGATDTQYF	TGTGCCAGCAGTGCTAGCGGGGGGGCCACAGATACGCAGTATTTT	TRBV6-4	TRBD2	TRBJ2-3	medium-sized
CAITEAGGGGEQFF	TGTGCCATCACCGAAGCGGGGGGCGGAGGTGAGCAGTTCTTC	TRBV10-3	TRBD2	TRBJ2-1	few